Listed here is a single TCR beta chain. This sample stems from a study of blood T cell repertoires in COVID-19. Germline V gene lookup returns CDR1 MNHEY and CDR2 SMNVEV (reference sequence). J lost 7 bases, V lost 4 bases, and 7 bases had no gene match. The CDR3 has 14 amino acids. Per the authors' pipeline: Nucleated cell counts were estimated from reference gene primer amplification. Produced via immunoSEQ multiplex PCR; TCRdb's table is partial and in-frame only. Clone size and V and J calls were adopted from that table, with D and trimming inferred from the DNA. The sample carries around 140,000 clones, under 90% recorded once.

This clonotype was sampled from a human donor in a cohort sampled during active COVID-19. The sequenced material came from peripheral blood. This sequence joins TRBV27 and TRBJ1-2; 9 bases are shared with TRBD1. The CDR3 DNA follows: TGTGCCAGCAGTTATACAGGGGGCGTAGGTGGCTACACCTTC. Amino acid sequence: CASSYTGGVGGYTF.